Sequencing of this T cell receptor beta chain was carried out in a study of T-cell memory formation after mild COVID-19. Study conclusions and caveats: The main location of contracting CD4+ clones was CM and EM, and that of contracting CD8+ clones was EMRA. CD4/CD8 balance held among clones contracting day 15 to 85, and later expanders leaned CD4+. There were some responding clones in pre-infection memory, which suggested that cross-reactive memory had joined.

The 5'RACE method, run with constant-segment primers, produced TCR alpha and TCR beta cDNA libraries (carrying sample barcodes and UMIs). TCRdb used MiXCR to reprocess the 5' RACE reads, holding one entry per CDR3 protein. This table has some 290,000 distinct CDR3 sequences, roughly 17% appearing once. The V gene lost 10 bases and the J gene lost 2 bases, with 16 bases spanning the gap. CDR1 is SEHNR and CDR2 is FQNEAQ in the germline V gene (reference sequence). CDR3 size: 14 residues. As regards this clonotype: Antigen: not known.

The sequencing input was PBMCs or a T cell subset sorted from them (not recorded which). J is TRBJ2-3 and V is TRBV7-9; D possibly corresponds to TRBD1 (5 bases). The source is a man in his late teens or twenties who had mild COVID-19 (a few samples of this study predate the infection). Cell type and time point are not known. The CDR3 DNA is TGTGCCACCATCAGGGATTCCTCCACAGATACGCAGTATTTT. It translates to CATIRDSSTDTQYF.